This TCR beta chain was obtained from a study of blood T cell repertoires in COVID-19. About the study: The samples span acute and convalescent COVID-19 from the United States, Italy and Spain. Sources were T cells, B-cell-depleted T cells, or PBMCs; the material itself was cDNA or gDNA.

Germline loops: CDR1 LGHNA, CDR2 YSLEER. V was cut by 2 bases and J by 1 base, with 17 bases left in between. This CDR3 comprises 17 residues. Source study methods: From reference gene primer amplification, estimates of nucleated cell counts were derived. TCRdb keeps only in-frame clones here, not all; method: immunoSEQ multiplex PCR. V, J and clone size are those of that table, while D and trimming were read from the DNA. Here the sample spans 130,000 or so clones, approximately 84% being singletons. What was sequenced was peripheral blood. This clonotype was sampled from a woman older than 75 with acute or convalescent COVID-19. This chain connects TRBV4-3 to TRBJ1-1; D might be TRBD1 (6 bases). CDR3 coding DNA: TGCGCCAGCAGCCAAAAAGGGGGAGGGGATACGAACACTGAAGCTTTCTTT. It encodes CASSQKGGGDTNTEAFF.